This T cell receptor (beta chain) appears in the sequencing data of a study of OX40 agonist ivuxolimab in advanced cancers. The CDR3 totals 14 residues. Germline values: CDR1 MDHEN, CDR2 SYDVKM. The V and J ends lost 1 base and 15 bases, in that order; junction bases with no gene match: 10. Only in-frame clones appear in the TCRdb table, and some are missing; sequencing was by immunoSEQ multiplex PCR. The profile covers 71,000 or so clones, with around 87% appearing a single time and roughly 0.99% taken by the ten largest. The material was CD4+ or CD8+ T cells sorted from blood, obtained in a trial of the OX40 agonist ivuxolimab. The clonotype originates from an adult with an advanced solid tumor such as melanoma, head and neck, liver or kidney cancer. The J gene is TRBJ1-5, the V gene TRBV28; 9 positions match TRBD1. Written as DNA, the CDR3 is TGTGCCAGCAGTTTATCAGGGACAGGGCGGTTGCGGCATTTT. It specifies CASSLSGTGRLRHF.